One and the same sample provided the 11 T cell receptor beta chains below, sequenced in a study of Ad26.COV2.S vaccination and SARS-CoV-2 variants (dated by TCRdb to about 2021). This specimen's treatment or condition label, interpreted: 15 to 20 received Ad26.COV2.S at low or high dose, single or two shots; about 5 received placebo; per-sample allocation not given. For vaccine and placebo recipients, repertoires were sequenced using samples collected on day 63 after the first injection. Library preparation employed the immunoSEQ multiplex PCR assay. TCRdb carries this immuneACCESS record with in-frame sequences only. Its versions omit some clonotypes, under half of them owing to an unresolved V gene in the studies checked, with the rest unexplained. This sample comprises hundreds of thousands of clones, around 90% of them detected only once. The ten largest clones add up to about 6.4% of the sample.

The material was peripheral blood, obtained in a trial of Ad26.COV2.S vaccine versus placebo. Receptors were obtained from a person aged 18-65 years who received the Ad26.COV2.S COVID-19 vaccine or a placebo.

This clone was observed a handful of times. This chain joins TRBV30 and TRBJ2-7, with D possibly being TRBD1 (6 bases). Germline loops: CDR1 GTSNPN, CDR2 SVGIG (reference sequence). V shed 1 base and J shed 11 bases, with 12 bases lying between them. CDR3 length: 11 amino acids. The DNA of the CDR3 is TGTGCCTGGAGTGGCCAGGGGTTGGAGTACTTC. Translated: CAWSGQGLEYF.

This chain uses TRBV5-1 with TRBJ2-3, with D perhaps TRBD1 or TRBD2 (7 bases each). Deletions cut 4 bases from V and 2 bases from J, with 17 bases between. Germline CDR1 reads SGHRS; CDR2 reads YFSETQ. The CDR3 has 16 amino acids. The CDR3 here is CASSTTGRENTDTQYF. DNA for the CDR3: TGCGCCAGCAGCACGACAGGGAGGGAGAACACAGATACGCAGTATTTT.

V is TRBV6-5 and J is TRBJ1-1, with 11 bases matching TRBD1. J gave up 3 bases and V 7 bases, and 7 bases lay outside the gene matches. In germline, CDR1 is MNHEY, CDR2 SVGAGI. This CDR3 has 15 residues. This chain's CDR3 is CASTEGTGGYTEAFF. The CDR3 nucleotides read TGTGCCAGCACCGAGGGGACAGGGGGTTACACTGAAGCTTTCTTT.

The chain is built from TRBV6-5 and TRBJ2-3, with D uncertain. This CDR3 has 16 residues. Germline V gene data show CDR1 as MNHEY and CDR2 as SVGAGI. V was trimmed by 0 bases and J by 0 bases, leaving 10 bases between them. The CDR3 sequence: CASSYSNRPSTDTQYF. The CDR3 DNA follows: TGTGCCAGCAGTTACTCGAACAGACCTAGCACAGATACGCAGTATTTT.

This sequence joins TRBV7-2 and TRBJ1-2; no clear D. This CDR3 spans 13 amino acids. Germline values: CDR1 SGHTA, CDR2 FQGNSA. The ends were cut back, 5 bases at V and 5 bases at J, with 12 bases in the middle. CDR3 in amino acids: CASSSQARYGYTF. The CDR3 nucleotides are TGTGCCAGCAGCAGCCAGGCAAGGTATGGCTACACCTTC.

This clone was found once. The CDR3, as DNA: TGTGCCAGCAGCCCGGTCATGGCGGGCTACGAGCAGTACTTC. Translation gives CASSPVMAGYEQYF. The V call is TRBV4-2, the J call TRBJ2-7; the D gene is possibly TRBD2 (5 bases). Trimming left V 4 bases short and J 3 bases short, with 13 bases between. Germline V lookup: CDR1 LGHNA, CDR2 YNFKEQ. This CDR3 spans 14 amino acids.

J is TRBJ2-7 and V is TRBV12-3 or TRBV12-4; 8 bases are shared with TRBD1. The trim removed 5 bases at V and 5 bases at J, leaving 5 bases unmatched. This CDR3 comprises 13 residues. In DNA form, the CDR3 reads TGTGCCAGCAGTCAGAAGACAGGGGACGAGCAGTACTTC. This codes for CASSQKTGDEQYF.

V is TRBV9 and J is TRBJ1-1; no firm D call. This CDR3 has 13 residues. Germline CDR1 is SGDLS and CDR2 is YYNGEE. V was pared by 0 bases and J by 6 bases, with 9 bases between. CDR3 in DNA: TGTGCCAGCAGCGTAGTTGGTGAAGCTGAAGCTTTCTTT. This translates into CASSVVGEAEAFF.

The gene calls are TRBV4-3 and TRBJ2-7; TRBD1 matches at 7 bases. The germline V gene encodes CDR1 LGHNA and CDR2 YSLEER. V shed 4 bases and J 1 base; nucleotides not matched to a gene: 4. The CDR3 consists of 14 residues. In nucleotides, the CDR3 is TGCGCCAGCAGCCCCTCGACAGGGTCCTACGAGCAGTACTTC. Its protein is CASSPSTGSYEQYF.

The chain uses TRBV19 and TRBJ2-7, with D perhaps assigned TRBD1 or TRBD2 (5 bases each). The germline V and J ends were trimmed by 4 bases and 1 base, with 14 bases remaining between them. This CDR3 is 15 amino acids long. Germline loops: CDR1 LNHDA, CDR2 SQIVND (reference sequence). CDR3 coding DNA: TGTGCCAGTAGTACCCCATCTGAGGGGTCCTACGAGCAGTACTTC. It is translated as CASSTPSEGSYEQYF.

This chain connects TRBV5-1 to TRBJ1-2; TRBD1 agrees at 9 bases. The CDR3 loop spans 19 amino acids. From germline, CDR1 is SGHRS and CDR2 YFSETQ. The junction had 16 bases not matched to a gene; V was cut back by 2 bases and J by 2 bases. DNA for the CDR3: TGCGCCAGCAGCTTCTCGGGGGGCGGGACAGGGAGGGCGAACTATGGCTACACCTTC. Protein product: CASSFSGGGTGRANYGYTF.